This TCR beta chain was sequenced for a study of OX40 agonist ivuxolimab in advanced cancers. General study results and limits: Also showing low normalized T-cell clonal expansion were some of the nonresponders. By week 6 at 0.1 to 3.0 mg/kg, blood CD4+ and CD8+ T cells had expanded clonally.

CDR3 size: 16 residues. The germline V and J ends were trimmed by 4 bases and 1 base, with 16 bases remaining between them. Germline loops: CDR1 LNHDA, CDR2 SQIVND (reference sequence). Assay: immunoSEQ multiplex PCR; the TCRdb copy retains only in-frame clones and omits some. The data hold 45,000 to 75,000 clones, with about four fifths observed a single time. Points on this clone: Its antigen is as yet unknown.

The sample in question was CD4+ or CD8+ T cells sorted from blood, obtained in a trial of the OX40 agonist ivuxolimab. The receptor was derived from an adult with an advanced solid tumor such as melanoma, head and neck, liver or kidney cancer. The chain links TRBV19 to TRBJ1-1; D is perhaps TRBD1 (6 bases). The CDR3 loop is CASSTRPGHRNTEAFF. CDR3 in DNA: TGTGCCAGTAGTACTCGCCCGGGACATAGGAACACTGAAGCTTTCTTT. Full variable domain (missing parts from reference TRBV19 and TRBJ1-1): DGGITQSPKYLFRKEGQNVTLSCEQNLNHDAMYWYRQDPGQGLRLIYYSQIVNDFQKGDIAEGYSVSREKKESFPLTVTSAQKNPTAFYLCASSTRPGHRNTEAFFGQGTRLTVV.